Sequencing of this T cell receptor beta chain was carried out in a study of identical twins. Study-wide results and caveats: Abundant cord blood beta clonotypes carried fewer insertions; memory repertoires showed none.

V was clipped by 3 bases and J by 6 bases; unmatched bases: 4. This CDR3 contains 14 residues. Germline values: CDR1 SEHNR, CDR2 FQNEAQ (reference sequence). A universal primer site arose from template switching, and cDNA bore unique molecular identifiers. TCRdb analysed the 5' RACE reads with MiXCR anew, one entry per CDR3 protein. The data contain 640,000 or so distinct CDR3 sequences, approximately 6% of them seen just once; the ten biggest clones take up 1.5% to 2%. This clonotype has ten or more counts. No antigen is known for it. Healthy Caucasians alone served as donors. The chain has TRBV7-9 and TRBJ2-1; TRBD1 matches at 8 bases. Sequencing was carried out using naive T cells sorted from blood. The origin of this receptor is a man aged 18 to 29 in good health. The CDR3 protein is CASSLMDRVNEQFF. The CDR3 DNA sequence: TGTGCCAGCAGCTTGATGGACAGGGTCAATGAGCAGTTCTTC.